The TCR beta chain under discussion was sequenced for a study of metastatic and nonmetastatic thyroid tumors. Study background: Comparative analysis of repertoires was undertaken across blood and tumor or nodule tissue obtained from malignant and benign thyroid patients. Study findings and constraints: Versus benign nodules, malignant thyroid tumors reportedly had significantly higher TCR beta diversity, in blood and tumor.

In the original processing: Variation in CDR3 across clinicopathological groups served as the basis for constructing a distant-metastasis classifier in papillary thyroid cancer. TCRdb re-called clones from the PCR reads using MiXCR. None of the V and J calls come from the authors' own analysis; TCRdb made them. This sample has fewer than 25,000 clones, with around 25% found just once. Thyroid surgery was preceded by no treatment in any patient. This clone is judged medium-sized. Its antigen is unidentified. The receptor comes from a male donor with papillary thyroid cancer or a benign thyroid nodule (not recorded which). Some clones in this sample may be carry-over from other donors' samples. Sequencing used blood.

The CDR3 here is CASSESTVYSPLHF. The CDR3 region has the DNA TGCGCCAGCAGTGAGTCGACAGTCTATTCACCCCTCCACTTT. This sequence joins TRBV10-2 and TRBJ1-6; tentative D call: TRBD1 (5 bases). This CDR3 spans 14 amino acids. Germline lookup yields CDR1 WSHSY and CDR2 SAAADI. V lost 0 bases and J 8 bases, leaving 8 bases between the germline ends.